This TCR beta chain is drawn from a study of blood T cell repertoires in COVID-19. About the research overall: COVID-19 samples from acute and convalescent phases originated in the United States, Italy and Spain. From T cells, B-cell-depleted T cells, or PBMCs came the material, which was cDNA or gDNA.

This clone showed up just a few times. Germline CDR1 and CDR2: SGHNT and YENEEA. Trimming left V 0 bases short and J 3 bases short, with 7 bases between. The CDR3 consists of 14 residues. Under the authors' procedure: Researchers report that nucleated cell counts were estimated from reference gene primer amplification. Profiling relied on immunoSEQ multiplex PCR, and the TCRdb table lists in-frame clones only, not all of them. The V and J calls and clone size were taken over from that table, and D and trimming were inferred from the DNA. The data show over 130,000 clones, roughly 85% seen once. The TCR comes from a man between 65 and 79 years old with acute or convalescent COVID-19. The chain links TRBV11-3 to TRBJ2-3, with D unresolved. The sequencing sample was made of peripheral blood. Written as DNA, the CDR3 is TGTGCCAGCAGCTTAGAGGGCAGGACAGATACGCAGTATTTT. This translates into CASSLEGRTDTQYF.